This T cell receptor (beta chain) was retrieved from a study of cytomegalovirus exposure and HLA in healthy donors. Study outcomes and limitations: The study labeled 150 to 200 TCR beta chains cytomegalovirus-associated.

Notes on this clone: The antigen remains unidentified.

PCR primers comprised 60 Vbeta and 13 Jbeta primers. Clones were read by immunoSEQ multiplex PCR, and TCRdb kept only the in-frame ones, dropping some. The top ten clones hold around 4.8% of a sample with approximately 160,000 clones, about four fifths of them seen once. Germline V gene lookup returns CDR1 ENHRY and CDR2 SYGVKD. CDR3 length equals 13 residues. Trimming shortened V by 3 bases and J by 2 bases, and 5 bases separated the two germline ends. The V and J genes are TRBV10-3 and TRBJ1-3; a possible D gene is TRBD1 (5 bases). The clonotype comes from a girl aged 10 to 17 in good health and CMV-seropositive. The sequenced material came from PBMCs. The CDR3 loop is CAISEGAGNTIYF. The CDR3 DNA follows: TGTGCCATCAGTGAAGGGGCTGGAAACACCATATATTTT.